This T cell receptor (beta chain) was captured in a study of Graves' ophthalmopathy and Graves' hyperthyroidism. Findings and caveats of the study: Sensitivity reached 87.88% and specificity roughly 82% for a 13-signature model separating ophthalmopathy from stable hyperthyroidism. At just over 70% sensitivity and 72.22% specificity, the model predicted progression of the ophthalmopathy.

V lost 1 base to trimming and J lost 7 bases; unmatched junction nucleotides: 7. The CDR3 is made up of 15 amino acids. CDR1 is LGHNA and CDR2 is YNFKEQ in the germline V gene. Patients were excluded if they had other autoimmune diseases or uncontrolled infections, and likewise if pregnancy or lactation applied. Establishment of the diagnosis relied upon clinical symptoms, serum thyroxine, TRAb, thyroid ultrasound and orbital computed tomography. Transcripts of RNA were the source for amplifying TCR beta CDR3 regions. HTBI-primed first-round RT-PCR preceded second-round multiplex PCR. TCRdb reprocessed the multiplex PCR reads via MiXCR and lists one record per CDR3 protein. The sample shows around 470,000 distinct CDR3 sequences, approximately 15% of them seen only once. There are many counts of this clonotype. Antigen unknown.

The sequence came from a woman aged 25 to 39 with Graves' ophthalmopathy. The sequenced material came from blood. The chain is built from TRBV4-2 and TRBJ2-5; 9 bases agree with TRBD1. The CDR3 is CASSQVGQGPGTQYF. The CDR3 nucleotides read TGTGCCAGCAGCCAAGTCGGACAGGGGCCGGGGACCCAGTACTTC.